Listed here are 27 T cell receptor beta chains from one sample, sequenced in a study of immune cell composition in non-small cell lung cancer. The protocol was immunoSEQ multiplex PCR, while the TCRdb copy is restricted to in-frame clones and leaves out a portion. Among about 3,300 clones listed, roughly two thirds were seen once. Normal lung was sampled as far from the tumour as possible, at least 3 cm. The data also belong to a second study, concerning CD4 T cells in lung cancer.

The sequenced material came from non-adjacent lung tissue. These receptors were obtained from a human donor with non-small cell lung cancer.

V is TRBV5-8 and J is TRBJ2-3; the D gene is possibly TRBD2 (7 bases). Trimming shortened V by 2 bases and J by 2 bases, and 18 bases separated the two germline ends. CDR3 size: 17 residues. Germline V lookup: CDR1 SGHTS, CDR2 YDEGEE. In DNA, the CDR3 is TGTGCCAGCAGCTTACCTACAGGGAGGGATTTCACAGATACGCAGTATTTT. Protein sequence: CASSLPTGRDFTDTQYF.

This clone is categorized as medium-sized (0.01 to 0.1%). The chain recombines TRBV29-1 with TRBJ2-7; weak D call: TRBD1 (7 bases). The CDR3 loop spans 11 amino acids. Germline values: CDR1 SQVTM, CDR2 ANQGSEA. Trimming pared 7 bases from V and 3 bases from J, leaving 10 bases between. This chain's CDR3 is CSAQGGYEQYF. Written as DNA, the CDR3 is TGCAGCGCCCAGGGGGGCTACGAGCAGTACTTC.

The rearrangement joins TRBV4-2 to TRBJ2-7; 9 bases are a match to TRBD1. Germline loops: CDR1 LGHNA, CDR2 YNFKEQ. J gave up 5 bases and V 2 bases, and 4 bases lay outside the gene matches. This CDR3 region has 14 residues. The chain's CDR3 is CASSQIGTGNEQYF. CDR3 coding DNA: TGTGCCAGCAGCCAAATTGGGACAGGGAACGAGCAGTACTTC.

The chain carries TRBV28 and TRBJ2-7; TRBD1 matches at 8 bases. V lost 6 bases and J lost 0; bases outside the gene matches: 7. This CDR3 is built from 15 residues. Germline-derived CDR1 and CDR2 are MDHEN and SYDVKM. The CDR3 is CASRRQGSLSYEQYF. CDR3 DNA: TGTGCCAGCAGACGACAGGGGTCCCTCTCCTACGAGCAGTACTTC.

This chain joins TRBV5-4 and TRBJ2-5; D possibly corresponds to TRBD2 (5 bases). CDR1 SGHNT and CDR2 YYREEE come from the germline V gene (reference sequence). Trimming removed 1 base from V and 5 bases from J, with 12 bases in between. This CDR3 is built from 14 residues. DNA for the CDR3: TGTGCCAGCAGCTTGACCCGGAGGCCTGAGACCCAGTACTTC. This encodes CASSLTRRPETQYF. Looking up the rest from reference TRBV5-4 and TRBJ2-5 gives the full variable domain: ETGVTQSPTHLIKTRGQQVTLRCSSQSGHNTVSWYQQALGQGPQFIFQYYREEENGRGNFPPRFSGLQFPNYSSELNVNALELDDSALYLCASSLTRRPETQYFGPGTRLLVL.

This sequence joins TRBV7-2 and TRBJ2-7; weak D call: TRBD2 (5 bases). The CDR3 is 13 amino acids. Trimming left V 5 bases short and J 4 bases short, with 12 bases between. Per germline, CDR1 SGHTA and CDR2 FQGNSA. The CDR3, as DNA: TGTGCCAGCAGCACCGGACTGGGATACGAGCAGTACTTC. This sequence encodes CASSTGLGYEQYF.

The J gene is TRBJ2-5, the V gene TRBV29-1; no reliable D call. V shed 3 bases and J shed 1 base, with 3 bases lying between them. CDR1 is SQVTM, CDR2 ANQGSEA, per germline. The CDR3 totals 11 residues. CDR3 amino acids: CSVDVQETQYF. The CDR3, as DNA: TGCAGCGTTGACGTCCAAGAGACCCAGTACTTC.

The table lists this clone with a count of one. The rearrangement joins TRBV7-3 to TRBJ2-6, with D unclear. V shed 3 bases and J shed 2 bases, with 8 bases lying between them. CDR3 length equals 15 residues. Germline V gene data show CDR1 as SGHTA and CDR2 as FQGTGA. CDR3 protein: CASSFPPAGANVLTF. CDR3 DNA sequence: TGTGCCAGCAGCTTCCCCCCGGCTGGGGCCAACGTCCTGACTTTC. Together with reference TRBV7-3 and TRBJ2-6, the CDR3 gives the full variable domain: GAGVSQTPSNKVTEKGKYVELRCDPISGHTALYWYRQSLGQGPEFLIYFQGTGAADDSGLPNDRFFAVRPEGSVSTLKIQRTERGDSAVYLCASSFPPAGANVLTFGAGSRLTVL.

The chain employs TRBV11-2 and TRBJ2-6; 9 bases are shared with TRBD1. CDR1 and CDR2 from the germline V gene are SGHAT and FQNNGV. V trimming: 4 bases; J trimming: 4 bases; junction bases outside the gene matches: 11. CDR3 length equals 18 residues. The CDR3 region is CASSSYGTGKVGANVLTF. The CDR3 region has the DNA TGTGCCAGCAGCTCATACGGGACAGGGAAAGTCGGGGCCAACGTCCTGACTTTC.

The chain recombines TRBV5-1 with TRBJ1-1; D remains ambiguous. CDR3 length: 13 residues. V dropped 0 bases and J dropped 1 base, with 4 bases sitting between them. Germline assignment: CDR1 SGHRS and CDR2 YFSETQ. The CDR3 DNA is TGCGCCAGCAGCTTGGGCGGGAACACTGAAGCTTTCTTT. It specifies CASSLGGNTEAFF.

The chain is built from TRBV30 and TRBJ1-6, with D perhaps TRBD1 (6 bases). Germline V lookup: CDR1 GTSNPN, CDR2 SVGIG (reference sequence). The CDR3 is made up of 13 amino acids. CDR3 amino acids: CAGGAEYNSPLHF. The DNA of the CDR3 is TGTGCGGGGGGGGCCGAATATAATTCACCCCTCCACTTT.

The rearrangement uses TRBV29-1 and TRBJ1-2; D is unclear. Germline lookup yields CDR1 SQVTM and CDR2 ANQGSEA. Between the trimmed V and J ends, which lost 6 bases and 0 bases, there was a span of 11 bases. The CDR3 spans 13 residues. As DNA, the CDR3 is TGCAGCGTGGTCAGTGCAGCTAACTATGGCTACACCTTC. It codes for CSVVSAANYGYTF.

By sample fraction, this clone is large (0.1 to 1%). For the CDR3, the DNA is TGTGCCAGCAGCAAAGCACCCAGAAGCGGGAGGGCTTCCTACGAGCAGTACGTC. Amino acids: CASSKAPRSGRASYEQYV. V and J are TRBV21-1 and TRBJ2-7; TRBD2 was called by the table and not checked on the DNA. TRBV21-1 counts as a pseudogene. This CDR3 has 18 amino acids.

The CDR3: CASSRERLAGGEQYF. The CDR3 region has the DNA TGTGCCAGCAGCCGAGAAAGACTAGCGGGAGGCGAGCAGTACTTC. The rearrangement uses TRBV7-2 and TRBJ2-7; 13 positions agree with TRBD2. The CDR3 contains 15 residues. Per germline, CDR1 SGHTA and CDR2 FQGNSA. V lost 5 bases, J lost 6 bases, and 7 bases stayed unmatched.

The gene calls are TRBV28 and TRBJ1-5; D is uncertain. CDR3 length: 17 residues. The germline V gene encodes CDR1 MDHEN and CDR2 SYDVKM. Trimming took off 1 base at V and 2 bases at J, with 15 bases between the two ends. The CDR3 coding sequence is TGTGCCAGCAGTTTATTTTTAGGAGGCAAGCGCAATCAGCCCCAGCATTTT. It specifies CASSLFLGGKRNQPQHF.

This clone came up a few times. Written as DNA, the CDR3 is TGTGCCAGCAGCTCACAGGGGCCCCGCACAGATACGCAGTATTTT. Amino acids: CASSSQGPRTDTQYF. The chain links TRBV7-9 to TRBJ2-3, with 7 bases identical to TRBD1. This CDR3 spans 15 amino acids. The V and J ends lost 4 bases and 1 base, in that order; junction bases with no gene match: 5. Germline values: CDR1 SEHNR, CDR2 FQNEAQ (reference sequence). Combining the CDR3 with reference TRBV7-9 and TRBJ2-3 gives the whole variable domain DTGVSQNPRHKITKRGQNVTFRCDPISEHNRLYWYRQTLGQGPEFLTYFQNEAQLEKSRLLSDRFSAERPKGSFSTLEIQRTEQGDSAMYLCASSSQGPRTDTQYFGPGTRLTVL.

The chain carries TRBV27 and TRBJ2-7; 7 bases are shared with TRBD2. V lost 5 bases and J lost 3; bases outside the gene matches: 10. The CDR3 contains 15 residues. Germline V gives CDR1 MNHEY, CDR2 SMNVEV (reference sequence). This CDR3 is CASSPGGTPNYEQYF. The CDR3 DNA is TGTGCCAGCAGTCCCGGGGGGACTCCCAACTACGAGCAGTACTTC.

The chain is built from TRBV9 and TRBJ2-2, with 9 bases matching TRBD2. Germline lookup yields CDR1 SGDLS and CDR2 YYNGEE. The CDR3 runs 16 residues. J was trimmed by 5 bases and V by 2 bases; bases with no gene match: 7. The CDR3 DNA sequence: TGTGCCAGCAGCGTCCATAGCGGGAGTCAGACCGGGGAGCTGTTTTTT. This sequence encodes CASSVHSGSQTGELFF. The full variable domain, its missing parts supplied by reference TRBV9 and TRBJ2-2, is DSGVTQTPKHLITATGQRVTLRCSPRSGDLSVYWYQQSLDQGLQFLIQYYNGEERAKGNILERFSAQQFPDLHSELNLSSLELGDSALYFCASSVHSGSQTGELFFGEGSRLTVL.

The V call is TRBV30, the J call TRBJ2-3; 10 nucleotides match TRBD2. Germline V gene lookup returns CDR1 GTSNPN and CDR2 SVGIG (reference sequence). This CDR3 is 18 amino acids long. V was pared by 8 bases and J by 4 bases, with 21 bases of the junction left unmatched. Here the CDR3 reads CASTGGRSPGLASDTQYF. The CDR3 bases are TGTGCCAGCACCGGGGGCAGAAGCCCGGGACTAGCGTCAGATACGCAGTATTTT.

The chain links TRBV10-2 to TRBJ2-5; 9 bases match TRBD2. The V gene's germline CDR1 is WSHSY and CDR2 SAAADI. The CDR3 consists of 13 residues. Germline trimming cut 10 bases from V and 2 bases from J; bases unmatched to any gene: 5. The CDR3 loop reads CATQTSGQETQYF. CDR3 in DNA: TGCGCCACCCAGACTAGCGGTCAAGAGACCCAGTACTTC.

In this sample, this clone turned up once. CDR3 in amino acids: CASSRGGTSYEQYF. As DNA, the CDR3 is TGTGCCAGCAGCCGGGGGGGGACCTCCTACGAGCAGTACTTC. The chain has TRBV11-2 and TRBJ2-7; 8 nucleotides agree with TRBD2. This CDR3 contains 14 residues. V shed 5 bases, J shed 0 bases, and the junction held 3 bases outside the gene matches. Germline values: CDR1 SGHAT, CDR2 FQNNGV.

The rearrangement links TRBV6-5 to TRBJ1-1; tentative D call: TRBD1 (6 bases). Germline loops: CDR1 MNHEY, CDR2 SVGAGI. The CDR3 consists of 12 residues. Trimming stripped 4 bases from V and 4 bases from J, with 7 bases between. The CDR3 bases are TGTGCCAGCAGTTTCAGGGGCACTGAAGCTTTCTTT. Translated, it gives CASSFRGTEAFF.

The CDR3 bases are TGTGCCAGCAGCCGCACTAGTGGGTCGGCTGAAGCTTTCTTT. Translated: CASSRTSGSAEAFF. This chain connects TRBV7-6 to TRBJ1-1, with D unclear. The CDR3 extends over 14 amino acids. V lost 5 bases to trimming and J lost 6 bases, with 16 bases between them. Germline loops: CDR1 SGHVS, CDR2 FNYEAQ.

CDR3 sequence (DNA): TGTGCCAGCAGCTTAACGGCGGGAGGGCCACCGAGCTCCTACAATGAGCAGTTCTTC. Amino acid sequence: CASSLTAGGPPSSYNEQFF. The chain couples TRBV7-3 to TRBJ2-1; 9 nucleotides line up with TRBD2. After removal of 0 bases from V and 0 bases from J, the junction contained 9 bases not matched to a gene. The CDR3 runs 19 residues. Germline loops: CDR1 SGHTA, CDR2 FQGTGA. Full variable domain (rest looked up from reference TRBV7-3 and TRBJ2-1): GAGVSQTPSNKVTEKGKYVELRCDPISGHTALYWYRQSLGQGPEFLIYFQGTGAADDSGLPNDRFFAVRPEGSVSTLKIQRTERGDSAVYLCASSLTAGGPPSSYNEQFFGPGTRLTVL.

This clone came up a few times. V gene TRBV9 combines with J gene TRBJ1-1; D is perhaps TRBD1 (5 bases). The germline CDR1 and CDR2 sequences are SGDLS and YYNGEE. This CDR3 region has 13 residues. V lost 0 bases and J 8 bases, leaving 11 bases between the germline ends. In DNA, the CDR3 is TGTGCCAGCAGCGTAGCTCCAGCAGGGGAAGCTTTCTTT. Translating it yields CASSVAPAGEAFF.

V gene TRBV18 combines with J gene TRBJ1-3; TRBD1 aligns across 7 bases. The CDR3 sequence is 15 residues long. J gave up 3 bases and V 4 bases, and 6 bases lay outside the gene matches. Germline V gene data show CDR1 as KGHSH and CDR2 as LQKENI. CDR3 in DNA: TGTGCCAGCTCACTGCAGACAGGGAGTGGAAACACCATATATTTT. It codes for CASSLQTGSGNTIYF.

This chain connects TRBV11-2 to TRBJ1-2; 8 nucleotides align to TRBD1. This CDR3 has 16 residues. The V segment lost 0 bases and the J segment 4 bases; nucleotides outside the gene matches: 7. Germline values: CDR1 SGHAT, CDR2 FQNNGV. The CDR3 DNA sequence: TGTGCCAGCAGCTTAGATATCCAGGGGGCTCTCTATGGCTACACCTTC. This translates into CASSLDIQGALYGYTF.